This passage covers 16 T cell receptor beta chains from one sample sequenced in a study of blood T cells in healthy people across ages. A second PCR, run for roughly 7 to 12 cycles, used a sample-barcoded 5' primer plus a J-beta primer mix. TCRdb independently ran MiXCR on the 5' RACE reads; one entry per CDR3 protein. The repertoire has approximately 780,000 distinct CDR3 sequences, about a quarter of them found once; the top ten carry around 3%. These data were likewise used in another study, on T cells of mothers and their children.

The specimen sequenced was blood. Source of these receptors: a boy aged 5-17 years in good health.

This sequence joins TRBV6-1 and TRBJ2-5, with 8 bases identical to TRBD1. The end of the DNA fits TRBJ2-7 better, so the J call may be wrong. The germline gives CDR1 MNHNS, CDR2 SASEGT. This CDR3 has 13 amino acids. The CDR3 DNA follows: TGTGCCAGCACCGGACCAGGGGGCAACGAGCAGTACTTC. The encoded protein is CASTGPGGNEQYF.

The chain combines TRBV20-1 with TRBJ2-1; D could derive from TRBD1 or TRBD2 (5 bases each). Gene TRBJ2-5 matches the end of the DNA better, so the J call may be wrong. Germline V gene lookup returns CDR1 DFQATT and CDR2 SNEGSKA (reference sequence). The CDR3 length is 13 residues. In nucleotides, the CDR3 is TGCAGTGCTAGCGGGACGGAAGATAAGACCCAGTACTTC. This translates into CSASGTEDKTQYF.

This clonotype was found a few times. V is TRBV20-1 and J is TRBJ1-2, with D uncertain. Germline loops: CDR1 DFQATT, CDR2 SNEGSKA (reference sequence). The V and J ends lost 1 base and 5 bases respectively, with 8 bases between them. This CDR3 has 12 residues. For the CDR3, the DNA is TGCAGTGCTAGAGTCGTCGAGTATGGCTACACCTTC. This sequence encodes CSARVVEYGYTF.

The rearrangement uses TRBV5-1 and TRBJ1-4; D gene uncertain. Trimming left V 5 bases short and J 3 bases short, with 14 bases between. Germline values: CDR1 SGHRS, CDR2 YFSETQ. The CDR3 length is 15 residues. CDR3 sequence: CASRGRGLPNEKLFF. CDR3 DNA sequence: TGCGCCAGCAGGGGTCGAGGGCTCCCTAATGAAAAACTGTTTTTT.

This sequence joins TRBV2 and TRBJ2-7; D may be TRBD2 (6 bases). The CDR3 has 13 residues. Trimming took off 6 bases at V and 6 bases at J, with 15 bases between the two ends. Germline CDR1 is SNHLY and CDR2 is FYNNEI. CDR3 coding DNA: TGTGCCAGCAGCATCCTAGCGAGAGCCGAGCAGTACTTC. Translation gives CASSILARAEQYF.

The table lists this clonotype with a few counts. The chain has TRBV29-1 and TRBJ2-4; 8 nucleotides line up with TRBD1. This CDR3 region has 12 residues. V shed 7 bases and J 7 bases; nucleotides not matched to a gene: 6. Germline V gene sequence: CDR1 SQVTM, CDR2 ANQGSEA. The CDR3 DNA reads TGCAGCGGGGTGACAGGGGTGAACATTCAGTACTTC. Translated: CSGVTGVNIQYF.

The chain employs TRBV5-1 and TRBJ2-5; 12 nucleotides line up with TRBD2. Germline assignment: CDR1 SGHRS and CDR2 YFSETQ. V shed 5 bases and J 5 bases; nucleotides not matched to a gene: 4. The CDR3 consists of 14 residues. CDR3 amino acids: CASRLGTSGETQYF. The CDR3 coding sequence is TGCGCCAGCAGACTGGGGACTAGCGGGGAGACCCAGTACTTC.

This clonotype was seen only a few times. A junction boundary mismatches the germline segment, possibly from a read error. V gene TRBV14 combines with J gene TRBJ2-1; 7 nucleotides align to TRBD2. The CDR3 spans 16 residues. Germline CDR1 SGHDN, CDR2 FVKESK. The CDR3 is CASSRRRGSSYDEQFF. CDR3 nucleotide sequence: TGTGCCAGCAGCCGGCGGCGGGGGAGCTCCTACGATGAGCAGTTCTTC. The full variable domain, its missing parts supplied by reference TRBV14 and TRBJ2-1, is EAGVTQFPSHSVIEKGQTVTLRCDPISGHDNLYWYRRVMGKEIKFLLHFVKESKQDESGMPNNRFLAERTGGTYSTLKVQPAELEDSGVYFCASSRRRGSSYDEQFFGPGTRLTVL.

The V and J genes are TRBV9 and TRBJ2-1; 8 nucleotides line up with TRBD2. The CDR3 is 17 amino acids. Trimming took 1 base from V and 5 from J; bases not matched to a gene: 11. CDR1 and CDR2 from the germline V gene are SGDLS and YYNGEE. Written as DNA, the CDR3 is TGTGCCAGCAGCGTAACGGCGGGGGGCAGCGCCCACAATGAGCAGTTCTTC. Its protein product is CASSVTAGGSAHNEQFF.

This clonotype has just a few counts. This rearrangement joins TRBV5-1 to TRBJ1-1; TRBD1 aligns across 7 bases. Germline loops: CDR1 SGHRS, CDR2 YFSETQ. Losses at the gene ends were 4 bases for V and 6 bases for J; bases not matched to a gene: 12. The CDR3 consists of 15 residues. The CDR3 nucleotides are TGCGCCAGCAGCCCTGGCCCCGGACAGGATGCTGAAGCTTTCTTT. It codes for CASSPGPGQDAEAFF.

As regards this clonotype: One end of the junction varies from germline; a read error may be responsible. The chain has TRBV3-1 and TRBJ2-1; TRBD1 might be the D (5 bases). Germline CDR1 reads LGHDT; CDR2 reads YNNKEL (reference sequence). This CDR3 has 15 residues. The CDR3 loop reads CASCQVGVTYNEQFF. In nucleotides, the CDR3 is TGTGCCAGCTGCCAAGTAGGGGTAACCTACAATGAGCAGTTCTTC.

The chain recombines TRBV9 with TRBJ1-4; tentative D call: TRBD1 (6 bases). CDR3 length: 16 residues. Per the germline V gene, CDR1 is SGDLS and CDR2 is YYNGEE. V lost 4 bases, J lost 5 bases, and 18 bases lay in between. CDR3 region: CASSQEGLRGNEKLFF. The CDR3 DNA reads as TGTGCCAGCAGCCAGGAGGGATTAAGGGGGAATGAAAAACTGTTTTTT.

This clonotype was counted between two and nine times. The V call is TRBV12-3 or TRBV12-4, the J call TRBJ1-4; D is ambiguous. The ends were cut back, 2 bases at V and 8 bases at J, with 15 bases in the middle. The CDR3 is 15 amino acids. CDR3 sequence reads: CASSLLTPSGEKLFF. The CDR3 DNA reads as TGTGCCAGCAGTTTACTTACCCCTTCCGGCGAAAAACTGTTTTTT.

This chain connects TRBV29-1 to TRBJ2-1; 9 nucleotides agree with TRBD1. The ends lost 4 bases at V and 8 bases at J; junction bases unmatched: 12. CDR1 and CDR2 from the germline V gene are SQVTM and ANQGSEA. There are 15 residues in the CDR3. CDR3 in DNA: TGCAGCGTTGCCCCGAGGGGGACAGGGATGGATGAGCAGTTCTTC. Amino acids: CSVAPRGTGMDEQFF.

V usage is TRBV20-1 and J usage is TRBJ2-5; TRBD2 agrees at 10 bases. J lost 3 bases, V lost 2 bases, and 12 bases had no gene match. The CDR3 loop spans 17 amino acids. Germline CDR1 DFQATT, CDR2 SNEGSKA (reference sequence). The CDR3 sequence is CSARPTSGALRKETQYF. CDR3 nucleotide sequence: TGCAGTGCTAGACCCACTAGCGGGGCGTTGAGAAAAGAGACCCAGTACTTC.

In this sample, this clonotype turned up a few times. In DNA form, the CDR3 reads TGTGCCAGCAGTGTAGGGCTTGGCACTGAAGCTTTCTTT. It specifies CASSVGLGTEAFF. The V gene is TRBV25-1, the J gene TRBJ1-1; no clear D gene. CDR3 size: 13 residues. Trimming removed 4 bases from V and 4 bases from J, with 10 bases in between. Germline V CDR1 and CDR2: MGHDK, SYGVNS.